The present TCR beta chain was sequenced within a study of vaccination effects on CD4 cells after COVID-19. About the research overall: Two convalescent patients gave samples 16 days and one week before vaccination.

Germline loops: CDR1 SGHNT, CDR2 YENEEA. This CDR3 has 14 residues. J lost 10 bases, V lost 5 bases, and 11 bases had no gene match. With 10 days of culture completed, CD4+ T cells were isolated. It was on days 3 and 7 that half the medium was replaced with IL-2 medium. This clone appeared a single time. Its target is unknown. Study conclusions and caveats: Few convalescent patients, and no early post-infection timepoints, were available to the study.

Repertoires were generated with immunoSEQ multiplex PCR, while TCRdb's copy carries only in-frame clones and drops some. The sample shows tens of thousands of clones, just over 70% of them seen only once. The rearrangement links TRBV11-3 to TRBJ2-1; TRBD2 aligns across 7 bases. The origin of this receptor is a human donor who had a prior SARS-CoV-2 infection. Here the sequenced sample was CD4+ T cells from PBMCs cultured without peptide, taken before COVID-19 vaccination. The CDR3 nucleotides are TGTGCCAGCAGCCCCGGGACTACCCAGGGAGAGCAGTTCTTC. Translated: CASSPGTTQGEQFF.